This T cell receptor beta chain is from a study of shared clonotypes between healthy human individuals. Across the whole study: Three CD4 naive, three CD4 memory, two CD8 naive and one CD8 memory plate were used per donor. Points from the study as a whole: Even with large depth, rarefaction showed that sorted-subset sequencing was incomplete. Non-shared clonotypes displayed generation probabilities falling below those of clonotypes present in all four donors. Researchers sampled blood only, noting tissue repertoires likely differ.

As concerns this clone: Its target is not known.

Germline V gene lookup returns CDR1 SNHLY and CDR2 FYNNEI. This CDR3 contains 14 residues. The V and J ends lost 6 bases and 9 bases, in that order; junction bases with no gene match: 10. Data came from immunoSEQ multiplex PCR; TCRdb stores just in-frame clones and leaves some out. Of under 1,100,000 clones listed, roughly 80% are singletons. The rearrangement joins TRBV2 to TRBJ2-1; 8 nucleotides agree with TRBD2. Source material: memory CD4+ T cells sorted from blood. Subset in this sample: CD45RA-negative fraction. The sequence came from a man aged 18 to 29 in good health. The DNA for the CDR3 is TGTGCCAGCAGGGCCAGCGGGGGTAACGGTGAGCAGTTCTTC. Protein sequence: CASRASGGNGEQFF.